What follows describes a single T cell receptor beta chain. Its antigen target is currently unknown. No base quality values were provided; no much bigger clone lies one nucleotide off. For repertoire sequencing, the TCR beta CDR3 regions were amplified from RNA transcripts. The first round was an RT-PCR using HTBI primers with the Qiagen OneStep RT-PCR kit, and this first round was followed by a second-round multiplex PCR, then size selection and purification. Sequencing of the libraries was carried out on an Illumina HiSeq2000 in paired-end mode with 100 bp reads. As for the original processing: SOAPnuke was used to process the reads, removing any read that contained adapters or uncalled bases, had a mean Phred below 15, or lacked an exact match to the constant primer or identifier. High-quality paired reads were merged with COPE v1.2.5. Clonotypes were defined as unique nucleotide sequences and were aligned to IMGT TRB V, D and J references using MiTCR v1.1. The analysis was limited to V-J combinations with a frequency above 0.0001, which together covered just over 98% of the repertoires. A TCR clonal expansion and chaos score per V-J combination was defined as the ratio of F50 clonal expansion to chaos observed in the TCRdist matrix. Welch's t-statistics and random forest were used to reduce features to about a dozen V-J combinations, which were fed into a naive Bayes classifier. Thyroid-blood repertoire similarity was quantified with the Morisita-Horn index. Through fastp at Q25 and MiXCR, TCRdb rebuilt clones from the public reads, retaining in-frame beta chains. Entries that share a CDR3 protein sequence are merged under the most common genes and DNA. The V and J calls reflect TCRdb's pipeline rather than the authors' work. The sample table holds around 670,000 distinct CDR3 sequences, of which around 40% were seen once. The ten largest clonotypes hold roughly 46% of the sample.

The data are from a study of Graves' ophthalmopathy and Graves' hyperthyroidism (dated by TCRdb to the late 2010s). Broadly, across the study: Peripheral blood was collected at initial diagnosis, before any treatment. To tell Graves' ophthalmopathy apart from Graves' hyperthyroidism, and to predict which patients would progress to ophthalmopathy, the study relied on TCR beta repertoire signatures. In total, 135 blood samples were TCR-sequenced: approximately 42 ophthalmopathy, under 80 hyperthyroidism and about 17 hyperthyroidism-to-ophthalmopathy patients. To explore V-J signatures distinguishing ophthalmopathy from hyperthyroidism, a discovery set of under 110 patients (around 42 ophthalmopathy, roughly 55 stable hyperthyroidism) was enrolled. The independent validation cohort included approximately 19 hyperthyroidism patients plus 17 patients who later progressed from hyperthyroidism to ophthalmopathy. T-cell repertoires of thyroid tissue and blood were compared in six or seven hyperthyroidism patients. Following sample collection, hyperthyroidism patients were given methimazole at a starting dose of 30 mg daily, and ophthalmopathy patients were given high-dose intravenous methylprednisolone. On the study overall, not on this receptor specifically: In cross-validation, the 13-signature model distinguished ophthalmopathy from stable hyperthyroidism with around 90% sensitivity and over 81% specificity, while in the test set the corresponding values were about 80% and 75%. In validation, the model predicted ophthalmopathy progression with about 71% sensitivity and 72% to 80% specificity; roughly 11 predicted patients were CT-confirmed with GO in a median of about 6.1 months. Most expanded thyroid clonotypes with a frequency above 0.001 also appeared in blood, which suggests that blood repertoires may reflect the immune response in the thyroid. Sample size was not predetermined statistically, and investigators were not blinded to group allocation.

The ophthalmopathy patients had moderately to severely active disease, with a Clinical Activity Score of 3 or higher, a NOSPECS grade of 4 or higher, and a disease duration of less than 3 months. Patients were excluded if they had other autoimmune diseases, uncontrolled infections, pregnancy or lactation. Diagnosis relied on clinical symptoms, serum thyroxine, TRAb, thyroid ultrasound and orbital computed tomography. Ficoll-Paque density gradient centrifugation was used to isolate PBMCs from about 10 ml of fresh peripheral blood. Total RNA was extracted using Trizol reagent, and RNA quality was checked on an Agilent 2100 Bioanalyzer. The CDR3 has 13 amino acids, counting the end cysteine and phenylalanine. This entry keeps only the CDR3 DNA: 39 bases, framed from base 1. Taken from the germline V gene, the CDR1 and CDR2 loops are SGHTA and FQGTGA. V is reduced by 1 base and J by 7 bases, leaving a spacing of 10 bases between them.

The specimen was peripheral blood. Recombination joined TRBV7-3 with TRBJ1-2, with the D gene not confidently named. This receptor was obtained from an adult man with Graves' ophthalmopathy. The DNA is as follows: TGTGCCAGCAGCTTAAGGGATGGGCCTGGCTACACCTTC. This encodes CASSLRDGPGYTF. Here the CDR3 is joined to the reference TRBV7-3 and TRBJ1-2 genes, and the full variable domain is: GAGVSQTPSNKVTEKGKYVELRCDPISGHTALYWYRQSLGQGPEFLIYFQGTGAADDSGLPNDRFFAVRPEGSVSTLKIQRTERGDSAVYLCASSLRDGPGYTFGSGTRLTVV.